Listed here are 29 T cell receptor beta chains from one sample, sequenced in a study of response to subunit inactivated influenza vaccine. TCRdb reprocessed the RT-PCR reads with MiXCR, giving one entry per CDR3 protein. The profile shows 400,000 to 650,000 distinct CDR3 sequences, around 7.9% of them singletons. The specimen was PBMCs from blood, collected about 23 months after vaccination. These receptors were taken from a man between 50 and 75 years old who received an inactivated influenza vaccine.

This clonotype was recorded at least ten times. The chain uses TRBV5-1 and TRBJ2-5, with unresolved D. V dropped 2 bases and J dropped 3 bases, with 11 bases sitting between them. Germline CDR1 reads SGHRS; CDR2 reads YFSETQ. CDR3 length equals 14 residues. This CDR3 reads CASSFGPAEETQYF. The CDR3 coding sequence is TGCGCCAGCAGCTTCGGGCCAGCAGAAGAGACCCAGTACTTC.

The CDR3 protein is CASSLGRGSWESGYTF. DNA of the CDR3: TGTGCCAGCAGCTTAGGCCGGGGCTCCTGGGAGAGCGGCTACACCTTC. The chain recombines TRBV7-8 with TRBJ1-2; D might be TRBD1 (5 bases). CDR3 length: 16 residues. V was shortened by 1 base and J by 8 bases, with 20 bases between the two germline ends. Germline V lookup: CDR1 SGHVS, CDR2 FQNEAQ.

This clonotype has at least ten counts. The chain uses TRBV20-1 and TRBJ2-7, with D uncertain. Germline V gene lookup returns CDR1 DFQATT and CDR2 SNEGSKA (reference sequence). The V gene lost 4 bases and the J gene lost 2 bases, with 9 bases spanning the gap. This CDR3 region has 12 residues. CDR3 sequence: CSATDGPYEQYF. CDR3 bases: TGCAGTGCTACCGACGGACCCTACGAGCAGTACTTC.

This clonotype was found a few times. The V call is TRBV11-2, the J call TRBJ2-5; 9 nucleotides line up with TRBD1. Germline-derived CDR1 and CDR2 are SGHAT and FQNNGV. The V segment lost 4 bases and the J segment 5 bases; nucleotides outside the gene matches: 8. The CDR3 is 15 amino acids. The CDR3 coding sequence is TGTGCCAGCAGCTCCGGACAGGGGCGATATGAGACCCAGTACTTC. Residues: CASSSGQGRYETQYF.

This sequence joins TRBV7-3 and TRBJ1-1; no clear D gene. Deletions cut 5 bases from V and 4 bases from J, with 11 bases between. There are 13 residues in the CDR3. Germline V gene sequence: CDR1 SGHTA, CDR2 FQGTGA. The CDR3 reads CASSAHPGTEAFF. DNA for the CDR3: TGTGCCAGCAGCGCCCATCCTGGCACTGAAGCTTTCTTT.

The V gene is TRBV30, the J gene TRBJ1-5, with D possibly being TRBD1 (6 bases). Germline V gives CDR1 GTSNPN, CDR2 SVGIG (reference sequence). CDR3 length: 13 residues. With 3 bases removed from V and 4 bases from J, the gap between germline ends came to 10 bases. The CDR3 protein is CAWSWGQNQPQHF. The CDR3 DNA is TGTGCCTGGAGCTGGGGGCAGAATCAGCCCCAGCATTTT.

The gene calls are TRBV10-2 and TRBJ2-2; TRBD2 aligns across 7 bases. The CDR3 spans 14 residues. Looked up from germline, CDR1 is WSHSY and CDR2 is SAAADI. Trimming removed 3 bases from V and 5 bases from J; junction bases left unmatched: 3. The CDR3 DNA is TGCGCCAGCAGTGACACCGGGAGGACCGGGGAGCTGTTTTTT. Amino acids: CASSDTGRTGELFF.

This clonotype was recorded a few times. The rearrangement links TRBV3-1 to TRBJ2-7; TRBD2 is a possible D gene (6 bases). The CDR3 has 15 amino acids. Germline CDR1 is LGHDT and CDR2 is YNNKEL (reference sequence). Trimming removed 4 bases at V and 3 bases at J, with 16 bases between. The CDR3 here is CASSRRGGSLYEQYF. DNA for the CDR3: TGTGCCAGCAGCCGGCGTGGGGGGTCTCTCTACGAGCAGTACTTC.

In this sample, this clonotype turned up many times. CDR3: CAISSPGSTDTQYF. The CDR3 coding sequence is TGTGCCATCAGTTCTCCGGGAAGCACAGATACGCAGTATTTT. V is TRBV10-3 and J is TRBJ2-3; tentatively, D is TRBD2 (5 bases). With 5 bases removed from V and 0 bases from J, the gap between germline ends came to 9 bases. CDR1 and CDR2 (germline): ENHRY, SYGVKD. The length of the CDR3 is 14 residues.

V is TRBV11-2 and J is TRBJ2-3; 10 bases match TRBD2. The junction had 15 bases not matched to a gene; V was cut back by 1 base and J by 5 bases. Germline CDR1 and CDR2: SGHAT and FQNNGV. This CDR3 has 19 residues. As DNA, the CDR3 is TGTGCCAGCAGCTTAGTACAGGGTCTAGCGGGAGTATCCCTAGATACGCAGTATTTT. Translating gives CASSLVQGLAGVSLDTQYF.

The V call is TRBV20-1, the J call TRBJ1-6; possibly TRBD1 for D (6 bases). V gave up 6 bases and J gave up 8 bases, with 17 bases separating them. Germline V gene lookup returns CDR1 DFQATT and CDR2 SNEGSKA (reference sequence). There are 14 residues in the CDR3. The CDR3 DNA reads as TGCAGTGCCCACTACCTTGGGGGCGATTCACCCCTCCACTTT. Protein: CSAHYLGGDSPLHF.

This clonotype was detected only a few times. V usage is TRBV10-3 and J usage is TRBJ2-5; tentatively, D is TRBD2 (5 bases). The V gene lost 8 bases and the J gene lost 7 bases, with 14 bases spanning the gap. The CDR3 covers 12 residues. Germline values: CDR1 ENHRY, CDR2 SYGVKD. The CDR3 sequence is CAIRTEGGTQYF. The CDR3 coding sequence is TGTGCCATCCGGACCGAGGGCGGGACCCAGTACTTC.

This clonotype appeared many times. This sequence joins TRBV20-1 and TRBJ2-1, with 9 positions matching TRBD2. The CDR3 runs 17 residues. The junction had 18 bases not matched to a gene; V was cut back by 3 bases and J by 9 bases. Germline CDR1 reads DFQATT; CDR2 reads SNEGSKA (reference sequence). This CDR3 reads CSARASGITYSVSEQFF. DNA for the CDR3: TGCAGTGCTAGGGCTAGCGGGATCACCTACAGCGTGAGTGAGCAGTTCTTC.

A few counts support this clonotype. The chain links TRBV24-1 to TRBJ2-3; weak D call: TRBD2 (6 bases). Trimming took off 3 bases at V and 1 base at J, with 16 bases between the two ends. The germline gives CDR1 KGHDR, CDR2 SFDVKD. This CDR3 has 17 amino acids. DNA of the CDR3: TGTGCCACCAGTGATCCGCTACCTTCTAGCGGCACAGATACGCAGTATTTT. This gives the protein CATSDPLPSSGTDTQYF.

This clonotype was detected ten times or more. The J gene is TRBJ1-1, the V gene TRBV6-6, with D unresolved. This CDR3 has 13 amino acids. The germline V and J ends were trimmed by 5 bases and 7 bases, with 14 bases remaining between them. Germline CDR1 is MNHNY and CDR2 is SVGAGI (reference sequence). Here the CDR3 DNA reads TGTGCCAGCAGTCCGATCGACGGGATTGAAGCTTTCTTT. As protein: CASSPIDGIEAFF.

There are a few counts of this clonotype. V and J are TRBV7-3 and TRBJ1-1, with D possibly TRBD1 on 5 matching bases. CDR1 and CDR2 (germline): SGHTA, FQGTGA. Trimming stripped 5 bases from V and 4 bases from J, with 17 bases between. There are 15 residues in the CDR3. CDR3 sequence: CASSRSGARGTEAFF. The CDR3 nucleotides read TGTGCCAGCAGCCGATCCGGGGCGCGGGGCACTGAAGCTTTCTTT.

CDR3 sequence: CSAETDPTYEQYF. The CDR3 region has the DNA TGCAGTGCAGAGACAGATCCGACCTACGAGCAGTACTTC. This chain links TRBV20-1 with TRBJ2-7; TRBD1 is a possible D gene (5 bases). CDR3 size: 13 residues. V was clipped by 6 bases and J by 2 bases, with 14 bases between them. In germline, CDR1 is DFQATT, CDR2 SNEGSKA (reference sequence).

The rearrangement links TRBV14 to TRBJ2-7, with D possibly being TRBD2 (5 bases). V lost 4 bases and J 9 bases, leaving 16 bases between the germline ends. Germline-derived CDR1 and CDR2 are SGHDN and FVKESK. This CDR3 spans 13 amino acids. This CDR3 is CASSLSRGLGQYF. CDR3 coding DNA: TGTGCCAGCAGCCTATCGCGAGGGCTCGGGCAGTACTTC.

The chain is built from TRBV20-1 and TRBJ2-3; 13 nucleotides match TRBD2. From germline, CDR1 is DFQATT and CDR2 SNEGSKA (reference sequence). This CDR3 contains 16 residues. Trimming removed 5 bases from V and 6 bases from J; junction bases left unmatched: 11. Here the CDR3 reads CSAADWTSGSVDTQYF. The CDR3 nucleotides read TGCAGTGCTGCCGATTGGACTAGCGGGAGTGTCGATACGCAGTATTTT.

The rearrangement uses TRBV20-1 and TRBJ2-1; 7 bases agree with TRBD2. Trimming removed 5 bases from V and 4 bases from J; junction bases left unmatched: 8. The germline CDR1 and CDR2 sequences are DFQATT and SNEGSKA (reference sequence). The CDR3 runs to 14 residues. CDR3 sequence: CSAPRTRFYNEQFF. The CDR3 DNA reads TGCAGTGCTCCCCGGACTAGATTTTACAATGAGCAGTTCTTC.

This clonotype was picked up many times. V and J are TRBV11-1 and TRBJ2-5, with D uncertain. Trimming left V 5 bases short and J 4 bases short, with 11 bases between. The CDR3 contains 13 residues. Germline CDR1 and CDR2: SGHAT and FQDESV (reference sequence). Written as DNA, the CDR3 is TGTGCCAGCAGCCCTCACTGGAGAGAGACCCAGTACTTC. It is translated as CASSPHWRETQYF.

The chain couples TRBV4-2 to TRBJ2-5; 7 nucleotides align to TRBD2. Per germline, CDR1 LGHNA and CDR2 YNFKEQ. Trimming took 4 bases from V and 3 from J; bases not matched to a gene: 2. CDR3 length equals 13 residues. The chain's CDR3 is CASSRGLEETQYF. CDR3 coding DNA: TGTGCCAGCAGCCGAGGACTAGAAGAGACCCAGTACTTC.

This clonotype was detected ten times or more. V is TRBV5-1 and J is TRBJ2-7, with 8 bases matching TRBD1. The CDR3 has 14 amino acids. Germline V gene sequence: CDR1 SGHRS, CDR2 YFSETQ. With V trimmed by 4 bases and J by 6 bases, 9 bases remained unmatched. This CDR3 reads CASSGGTGGIEQYF. The CDR3 DNA sequence: TGCGCCAGCAGCGGGGGGACAGGCGGGATCGAGCAGTACTTC.

In this sample, this clonotype turned up many times. V and J are TRBV6-4 and TRBJ2-7, with D tentatively TRBD1 (6 bases). This CDR3 is built from 14 residues. Germline assignment: CDR1 MRHNA and CDR2 SNTAGT. The V end was cut by 2 bases, the J end by 3 bases, with 11 bases between. The CDR3 here is CASSDINRVYEQYF. As DNA, the CDR3 is TGTGCCAGCAGTGACATAAACAGGGTCTACGAGCAGTACTTC.

This clonotype was counted ten times or more. The CDR3 region is CASSHSSETQYF. CDR3 DNA: TGTGCCAGCAGCCATTCCTCGGAGACCCAGTACTTC. J is TRBJ2-5 and V is TRBV5-5; D unresolved. With 4 bases removed from V and 5 bases from J, the gap between germline ends came to 9 bases. This CDR3 is 12 amino acids long. Germline V gene data show CDR1 as SGHKS and CDR2 as YYEKEE (reference sequence).

This clonotype was detected a few times. The chain combines TRBV3-1 with TRBJ1-1; no firm D call. Germline assignment: CDR1 LGHDT and CDR2 YNNKEL (reference sequence). The CDR3 has 15 amino acids. Trimming took 4 bases from V and 4 from J, leaving 16 bases between them. Written as DNA, the CDR3 is TGTGCCAGCAGCCCGCCGGTGGGGTTGAGCACTGAAGCTTTCTTT. Its translation is CASSPPVGLSTEAFF.

This clonotype was recorded many times. The chain has TRBV6-1 and TRBJ2-5; 12 bases are a match to TRBD2. V shed 5 bases, J shed 1 base, and the junction held 5 bases outside the gene matches. CDR1 MNHNS and CDR2 SASEGT come from the germline V gene. CDR3 length: 16 amino acids. For the CDR3, the DNA is TGTGCCAGCAGTCCTCTAGCGGGAGGGATCCAAGAGACCCAGTACTTC. This codes for CASSPLAGGIQETQYF.

This clonotype has just a few counts. This rearrangement joins TRBV27 to TRBJ1-3; D gene ambiguous. Looked up from germline, CDR1 is MNHEY and CDR2 is SMNVEV (reference sequence). The CDR3 runs to 14 residues. Trimming shortened V by 5 bases and J by 3 bases, and 11 bases separated the two germline ends. The CDR3 nucleotides are TGTGCCAGCAGTCCCGCGGGCTATGGAAACACCATATATTTT. Translating gives CASSPAGYGNTIYF.

This clonotype was seen at least ten times. The V and J genes are TRBV2 and TRBJ1-3; D unclear. The V gene's germline CDR1 is SNHLY and CDR2 FYNNEI. The CDR3 extends over 15 amino acids. Between the trimmed V and J ends, which lost 0 bases and 0 bases, there was a span of 6 bases. CDR3 sequence reads: CASSEALVSGNTIYF. CDR3 DNA sequence: TGTGCCAGCAGTGAAGCGCTAGTCTCTGGAAACACCATATATTTT.